The 15 T cell receptor beta chains presented below share a single source sample, sequenced in a study of blood T cell repertoires in COVID-19. Measured with immunoSEQ multiplex PCR; TCRdb has only the in-frame clones, and not every one. Of 150,000 or so clones in the sample, more than 80% are singletons; the top ten hold around an eighth. Material: peripheral blood. These receptors were collected from a man between 18 and 35 years old with COVID-19, enrolled during active disease.

The chain couples TRBV4-1 to TRBJ1-5; weak D call: TRBD1 (5 bases). Germline assignment: CDR1 MGHRA and CDR2 YSYEKL. The germline V and J ends were trimmed by 0 bases and 6 bases, with 12 bases remaining between them. The CDR3 covers 15 residues. The CDR3 is CASSQDPGVGQPQHF. DNA for the CDR3: TGCGCCAGCAGCCAAGATCCGGGGGTGGGTCAGCCCCAGCATTTT.

The chain has TRBV2 and TRBJ2-3; 7 bases agree with TRBD1. Germline CDR1 and CDR2: SNHLY and FYNNEI. This CDR3 is built from 14 residues. V shed 5 bases, J shed 1 base, and the junction held 3 bases outside the gene matches. CDR3 residues: CASSLQGGTDTQYF. CDR3 nucleotide sequence: TGTGCCAGCAGTCTCCAGGGGGGCACAGATACGCAGTATTTT. The full variable domain, with the rest looked up from reference TRBV2 and TRBJ2-3, is EPEVTQTPSHQVTQMGQEVILRCVPISNHLYFYWYRQILGQKVEFLVSFYNNEISEKSEIFDDQFSVERPDGSNFTLKIRSTKLEDSAMYFCASSLQGGTDTQYFGPGTRLTVL.

CDR3 sequence (DNA): TGTGCCAGCAGTTCAGGATCCAGGGGGCGCTTCACCGGGGAGCTGTTTTTT. It specifies CASSSGSRGRFTGELFF. The V call is TRBV27, the J call TRBJ2-2, with 8 nucleotides matching TRBD1. CDR3 length equals 17 residues. Germline loops: CDR1 MNHEY, CDR2 SMNVEV (reference sequence). Losses at the gene ends were 4 bases for V and 4 bases for J; bases not matched to a gene: 11.

This chain connects TRBV4-3 to TRBJ2-1; 9 bases are shared with TRBD1. This CDR3 comprises 15 residues. V lost 4 bases to trimming and J lost 2 bases; unmatched junction nucleotides: 3. Germline lookup yields CDR1 LGHNA and CDR2 YSLEER. This CDR3 reads CASSRGTGPYNEQFF. In nucleotides, the CDR3 is TGCGCCAGCAGCCGCGGGACAGGGCCCTACAATGAGCAGTTCTTC.

This chain joins TRBV28 and TRBJ2-1; weak D call: TRBD1 (5 bases). CDR3 size: 15 residues. The V end lost 7 bases, the J end lost 0 bases, and 13 bases lay between the germline ends. CDR1 is MDHEN and CDR2 is SYDVKM in the germline V gene. The CDR3 sequence is CASIPDTGSYNEQFF. In DNA, the CDR3 is TGTGCCAGCATTCCGGACACTGGCTCCTACAATGAGCAGTTCTTC.

The chain is built from TRBV3-1 (or the pseudogene TRBV3-2) and TRBJ1-1; no clear D. The CDR3 consists of 11 residues. The V gene's germline CDR1 is LGHDT and CDR2 YNNKEL (reference sequence). V lost 2 bases and J 10 bases, leaving 8 bases between the germline ends. CDR3 sequence reads: CASSQSSIAFF. CDR3 DNA sequence: TGTGCCAGCAGCCAATCGTCTATAGCTTTCTTT.

In the case of this clone: One end of the junction does not line up with germline, which may come from a read error. The rearrangement uses TRBV11-2 and TRBJ1-4; D gene unclear. CDR1 and CDR2 (germline): SGHAT, FQNNGV. The CDR3 totals 17 residues. Here the CDR3 reads CASSLDWSGYGNEKLLF. The CDR3 DNA reads TGTGCCAGCAGCTTAGATTGGTCGGGGTACGGGAATGAAAAACTGCTTTTT.

The DNA for the CDR3 is TGCGCCAGCAGCCAACCCAGACTCGTAAGCTCCTACAATGAGCAGTTCTTC. It yields the protein CASSQPRLVSSYNEQFF. The J gene is TRBJ2-1, the V gene TRBV4-1; D gene uncertain. Germline-derived CDR1 and CDR2 are MGHRA and YSYEKL. V lost 2 bases and J lost 0, with 14 bases in between. The CDR3 is made up of 17 amino acids.

The V gene is TRBV5-6, the J gene TRBJ2-3, with 8 bases fitting TRBD2. CDR3 length: 15 amino acids. From germline, CDR1 is SGHDT and CDR2 YYEEEE. J gave up 4 bases and V 2 bases, and 6 bases lay outside the gene matches. The DNA of the CDR3 is TGTGCCAGCAGCTTAGCGGGAGCTTCCGCAGATACGCAGTATTTT. Protein product: CASSLAGASADTQYF.

This chain uses TRBV4-3 with TRBJ1-1; 7 bases line up with TRBD1. CDR3 length: 16 amino acids. Germline CDR1 is LGHNA and CDR2 is YSLEER. V shed 0 bases, J shed 1 base, and the junction held 5 bases outside the gene matches. CDR3: CASSQDRNRGNTEAFF. CDR3 in DNA: TGCGCCAGCAGCCAAGATCGTAACAGGGGGAACACTGAAGCTTTCTTT.

This chain joins TRBV4-3 and TRBJ1-5, with D unclear. The V and J ends lost 1 base and 6 bases respectively, with 13 bases between them. Per the germline V gene, CDR1 is LGHNA and CDR2 is YSLEER. The CDR3 contains 15 residues. DNA of the CDR3: TGCGCCAGCAGCCAAGTGTTCGGGGTCCGTCAGCCCCAGCATTTT. This gives the protein CASSQVFGVRQPQHF.

This clone was seen a single time. The chain couples TRBV7-2 to TRBJ2-2; D uncertain. V was clipped by 1 base and J by 6 bases, with 6 bases between them. The CDR3 length is 13 residues. CDR1 and CDR2 from the germline V gene are SGHTA and FQGNSA. The CDR3 reads CASSLVPAGELFF. CDR3 sequence (DNA): TGTGCCAGCAGCTTAGTGCCGGCCGGGGAGCTGTTTTTT.

The V gene is TRBV3-1 (or the pseudogene TRBV3-2), the J gene TRBJ2-1, with no clear D. Trimming took off 3 bases at V and 0 bases at J, with 9 bases between the two ends. Germline V CDR1 and CDR2: LGHDT, YNNKEL (reference sequence). The CDR3 runs 15 residues. Here the CDR3 reads CASSHQDSSYNEQFF. The CDR3 coding sequence is TGTGCCAGCAGCCACCAGGATAGCTCCTACAATGAGCAGTTCTTC.

This clone was seen only a few times. The J gene is TRBJ1-2, the V gene TRBV12-3 or TRBV12-4, with D unclear. CDR3 size: 13 residues. V was cut by 3 bases and J by 7 bases, with 12 bases left in between. In DNA form, the CDR3 reads TGTGCCAGCAGTTTCCTCCTTGCGGGTGGCTACACCTTC. It is translated as CASSFLLAGGYTF.

The chain joins TRBV3-1 (or the pseudogene TRBV3-2) to TRBJ1-2; TRBD1 might be the D (6 bases). Trimming removed 0 bases from V and 8 bases from J, with 13 bases in between. Germline V gene data show CDR1 as LGHDT and CDR2 as YNNKEL (reference sequence). The CDR3 length is 14 residues. This chain's CDR3 is CASSQDHREGGYTF. CDR3 DNA: TGTGCCAGCAGCCAAGATCACAGGGAGGGGGGCTACACCTTC.